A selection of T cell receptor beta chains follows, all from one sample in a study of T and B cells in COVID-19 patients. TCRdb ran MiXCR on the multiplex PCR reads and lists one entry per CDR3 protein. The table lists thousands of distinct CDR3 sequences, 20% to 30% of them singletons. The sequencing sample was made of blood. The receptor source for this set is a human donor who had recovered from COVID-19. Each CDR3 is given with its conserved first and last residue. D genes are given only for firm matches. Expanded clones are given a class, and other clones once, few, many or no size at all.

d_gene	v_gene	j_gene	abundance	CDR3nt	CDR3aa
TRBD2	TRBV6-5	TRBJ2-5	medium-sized	TGTGCCAGCGCCCCGCTAGCGGCTCAAGAGACCCAGTACTTC	CASAPLAAQETQYF
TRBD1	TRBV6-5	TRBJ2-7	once	TGTGCCAGCAGTCCACGCTACGACAGGGGTTTGTCCCAGCAGTACTTC	CASSPRYDRGLSQQYF
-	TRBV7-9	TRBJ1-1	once	TGTGCCAGCAGCTTAAGAGGGGGCACTGAAGCTTTCTTT	CASSLRGGTEAFF
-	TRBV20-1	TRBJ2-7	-	TGCAGTGCTAGACGGGGGAACGTCTACGAGCAGTACTTC	CSARRGNVYEQYF
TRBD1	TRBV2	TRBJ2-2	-	TGTGCCAGACAGGGGGCAGACACCGGGGAGCTGTTTTTT	CARQGADTGELFF
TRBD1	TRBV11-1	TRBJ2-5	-	TGTGCCAGCAGCTTAGGATCGGACAGGGGGGAGACCCAGTACTTC	CASSLGSDRGETQYF
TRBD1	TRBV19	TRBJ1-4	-	TGTGCCAGTAGTGCCCCCTCTGGAACGGACAGGGATCGAAGGGAAAAACTGTTTTTT	CASSAPSGTDRDRREKLFF
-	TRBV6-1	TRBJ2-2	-	TGTGCCAGCAGTGGCACAGGACTGAACACCGGGGAGCTGTTTTTT	CASSGTGLNTGELFF
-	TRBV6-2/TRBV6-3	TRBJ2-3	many	TGTGCCAGCAGGCAGGGGAGAGACACAGATACGCAGTATTTT	CASRQGRDTDTQYF
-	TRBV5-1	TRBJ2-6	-	TGCGCCAGCTCAGGCAGCGTCATCTCTGGGGCCAACGTCCTGACTTTC	CASSGSVISGANVLTF
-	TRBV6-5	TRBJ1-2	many	TGTGCCAGCAGCTACATAGCAGGGGCCGGCTACACCTTC	CASSYIAGAGYTF
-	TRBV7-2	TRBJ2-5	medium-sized	TGTGCCAGCACCGGCGAGGTTGGCGAAGAGACCCAGTACTTC	CASTGEVGEETQYF
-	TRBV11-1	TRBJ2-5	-	TGTGCCAGCAGCAATACAGGGTGGGCAGAGACCCAGTACTTC	CASSNTGWAETQYF
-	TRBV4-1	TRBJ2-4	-	TGCGCCAGCAGCCAAGTTATCCGCAGGGAGGAGGAAAACATTCAGTACTTC	CASSQVIRREEENIQYF
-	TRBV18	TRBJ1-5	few	TGTGCCAGCTCACCCCAGAGGGGTGGCAATCAGCCCCAGCATTTT	CASSPQRGGNQPQHF
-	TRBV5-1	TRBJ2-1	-	TGCGCCAGCAGCTCTGGACCAGGCTCCTACAATGAGCAGTTCTTC	CASSSGPGSYNEQFF
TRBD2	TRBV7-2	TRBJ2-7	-	TGTGCCAGCAGCTCGGGACTAGCGGGAGTTTACGAGCAGTACTTC	CASSSGLAGVYEQYF
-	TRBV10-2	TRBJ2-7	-	TGCGCCAGCATGCCGTCCCGGGTTTTAGGAGAGCAGTACTTC	CASMPSRVLGEQYF
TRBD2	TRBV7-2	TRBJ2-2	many	TGTGCCAGCAGCTTGATGGGAGGGTCCGGGGAGCTGTTTTTT	CASSLMGGSGELFF
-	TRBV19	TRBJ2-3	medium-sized	TGTGCCAGTGCCCCCGTGGCGGGACCTGCAGATACGCAGTATTTT	CASAPVAGPADTQYF
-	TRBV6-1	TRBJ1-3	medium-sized	TGTGCCAGCAGTGATTATCGTGGAAACACCATATATTTT	CASSDYRGNTIYF
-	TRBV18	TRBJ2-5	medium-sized	TGTGCCAGCTCACCCGGGACCGTGGAGACCCAGTACTTC	CASSPGTVETQYF
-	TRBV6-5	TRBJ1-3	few	TGTGCCAGCAGTTACCGCGGAATCGATTACACCATATATTTT	CASSYRGIDYTIYF
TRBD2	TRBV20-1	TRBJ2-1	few	TGCAGCACATCGCGGACTAGCCCTGAGCAGTTCTTC	CSTSRTSPEQFF
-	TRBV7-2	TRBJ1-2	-	TGTGCCAGCAGCTTAGCGCAGACGGCCCTCTATGGCTACACCTTC	CASSLAQTALYGYTF
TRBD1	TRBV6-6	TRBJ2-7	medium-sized	TGTGCCAGCAGTTACGAACGGACAGGGTTGGGCGAGCAGTACTTC	CASSYERTGLGEQYF
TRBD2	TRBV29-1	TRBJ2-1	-	TGCAGCGTTTGGACTAGCGGGCATTCGGAGCAGTTCTTC	CSVWTSGHSEQFF
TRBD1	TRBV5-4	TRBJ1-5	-	TGTGCCAGCAGCTTGAAGCAGGGGGGGGGCAATCAGCCCCAGCATTTT	CASSLKQGGGNQPQHF
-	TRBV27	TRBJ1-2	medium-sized	TGTGCCAGCAGTTTCCGCCCGGAGACAGGAGTTTATGGCTACACCTTC	CASSFRPETGVYGYTF
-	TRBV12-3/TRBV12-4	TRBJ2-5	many	TGTGCCAGCAGTTTACTCGCCAGCCAAGAGACCCAGTACTTC	CASSLLASQETQYF
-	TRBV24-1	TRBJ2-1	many	TGTGCCACAGCCCAACACAGCTCCTACAATGAGCAGTTCTTC	CATAQHSSYNEQFF
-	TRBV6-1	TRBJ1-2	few	TGTGCCAGCAGTGAAGTAGGGGGGGCGGGCTATGGCTACACCTTC	CASSEVGGAGYGYTF
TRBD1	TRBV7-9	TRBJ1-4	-	TGTGCCAGCAGCTTCATGACAGGGGACGACGAAAAACTGTTTTTT	CASSFMTGDDEKLFF
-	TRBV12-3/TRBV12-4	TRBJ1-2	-	TGTGCCAGCAGTCCCGAGTCGATTGGCTACACCTTC	CASSPESIGYTF
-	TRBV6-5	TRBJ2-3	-	TGTGCCAGCATGTTCTCGGGGGGCGGCACAGATACGCAGTATTTT	CASMFSGGGTDTQYF
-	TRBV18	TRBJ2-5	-	TGTGCCAGCTCACCAGGCAGGGCACCCGAGACCCAGTACTTC	CASSPGRAPETQYF
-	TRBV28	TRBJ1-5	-	TGTGCCAGCTGTCGGGTGAGCAATCAGCCCCAGCATTTT	CASCRVSNQPQHF
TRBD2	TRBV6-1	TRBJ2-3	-	TGTGCCAGCAGCAGACTAGCGGGGGGCGCCAGCACAGATACGCAGGATTTT	CASSRLAGGASTDTQDF
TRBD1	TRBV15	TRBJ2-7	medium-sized	TGTGCCACCAGCCCAGACAGGGGTGGGTACGAGCAGTACTTC	CATSPDRGGYEQYF
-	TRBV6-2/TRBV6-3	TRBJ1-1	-	TGTGCCAGCAGTTCCTACGGGGGCATTACTGAAGCTTTCTTT	CASSSYGGITEAFF